The clone carrying this T cell receptor beta chain was recorded only once. This CDR3 contains 14 residues. The junction had 2 bases not matched to a gene; V was cut back by 6 bases and J by 0 bases. The V gene's germline CDR1 is MNHEY and CDR2 SVGAGI. This specimen belongs to a study of control samples from healthy donors and cancer patients. The data were produced by immunoSEQ multiplex PCR, yet TCRdb's version contains in-frame clones alone and is incomplete. The table has 130,000 to 150,000 clones, 91% seen once. Material for sequencing was blood. The receptor was derived from a man aged 25-40 years in good health. The V and J genes are TRBV6-5 and TRBJ1-5; 7 bases match TRBD1. The CDR3 DNA reads as TGTGCCAGCAGAACAGGGGATAGCAATCAGCCCCAGCATTTT. Amino acids: CASRTGDSNQPQHF.